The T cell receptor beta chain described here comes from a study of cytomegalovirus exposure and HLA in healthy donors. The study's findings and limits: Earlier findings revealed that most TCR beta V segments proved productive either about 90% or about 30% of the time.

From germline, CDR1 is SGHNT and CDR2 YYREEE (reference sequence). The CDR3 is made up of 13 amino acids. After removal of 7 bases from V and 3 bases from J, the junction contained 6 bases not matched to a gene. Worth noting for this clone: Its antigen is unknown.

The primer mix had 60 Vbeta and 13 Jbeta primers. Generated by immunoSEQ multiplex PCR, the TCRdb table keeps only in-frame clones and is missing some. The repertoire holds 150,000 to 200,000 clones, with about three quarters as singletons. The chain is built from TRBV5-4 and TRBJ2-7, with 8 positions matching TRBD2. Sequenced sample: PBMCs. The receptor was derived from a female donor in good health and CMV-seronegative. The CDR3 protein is CASGAGVSYEQYF. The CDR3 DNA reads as TGTGCCAGCGGAGCGGGAGTTAGCTACGAGCAGTACTTC.